Presented here are 12 T cell receptor beta chains from one specimen sequenced in a study of T cell repertoires in cytomegalovirus infection. TCRdb re-derived calls from the reads in MiXCR, one entry per CDR3 protein. Of roughly 600,000 distinct CDR3 sequences listed, 20% to 25% are singletons. Sequenced input: CD8+ T cells from PBMCs. These receptor sequences come from a human donor in good health (CMV status not recorded). Some clones in this sample may be carry-over from other donors' samples.

This clonotype showed up just once. The rearrangement joins TRBV6-2 or TRBV6-3 to TRBJ2-3, with D possibly TRBD2 on 6 matching bases. The CDR3 runs to 13 residues. Germline loops: CDR1 MNHEY, CDR2 SVGEGT. V lost 2 bases, J lost 11 bases, and 14 bases lay in between. The CDR3 nucleotides read TGTGCCAGCAGTTACCGAGGGACTCCCGGGCAGTATTTT. This translates into CASSYRGTPGQYF.

The chain carries TRBV28 and TRBJ2-1, with a possible D match to TRBD1 (6 bases). V dropped 3 bases and J dropped 8 bases, with 20 bases sitting between them. CDR1 is MDHEN and CDR2 is SYDVKM in the germline V gene. The CDR3 is 16 amino acids. CDR3 nucleotide sequence: TGTGCCAGCAGTTTCCGCCCAGGGACATGGGGTCATGAGCAGTTCTTC. Its translation: CASSFRPGTWGHEQFF.

Note on this clonotype: This may arise from a read error, as a much more abundant clone is one base away. The gene calls are TRBV28 and TRBJ2-3, with 14 bases identical to TRBD2. This CDR3 is 19 amino acids long. Germline-derived CDR1 and CDR2 are MDHEN and SYDVKM. The CDR3 spells CASRTRLAGGPSHTGTQYF. The CDR3 DNA is TGTGCCAGCAGGACCCGACTAGCGGGGGGGCCGAGCCACACAGGTACGCAGTATTTT. The whole variable domain, filled in from reference TRBV28 and TRBJ2-3, reads DVKVTQSSRYLVKRTGEKVFLECVQDMDHENMFWYRQDPGLGLRLIYFSYDVKMKEKGDIPEGYSVSREKKERFSLILESASTNQTSMYLCASRTRLAGGPSHTGTQYFGPGTRLTVL.

This clonotype was seen a few times. The chain combines TRBV20-1 with TRBJ2-5; TRBD1 aligns across 9 bases. The CDR3 extends over 16 amino acids. The trim removed 2 bases at V and 2 bases at J, leaving 9 bases unmatched. Germline V gene sequence: CDR1 DFQATT, CDR2 SNEGSKA (reference sequence). The CDR3 here is CSARSPDRGGQETQYF. DNA for the CDR3: TGCAGTGCTAGATCCCCGGACAGGGGCGGTCAAGAGACCCAGTACTTC.

This clonotype showed up just a few times. The chain's CDR3 is CSVTRPTGELFF. As DNA, the CDR3 is TGCAGCGTGACACGGCCAACCGGGGAGCTGTTTTTT. The genes are TRBV29-1 and TRBJ2-2; D gene uncertain. The CDR3 sequence is 12 residues long. Trimming pared 6 bases from V and 5 bases from J, leaving 10 bases between. The germline gives CDR1 SQVTM, CDR2 ANQGSEA.

A few counts support this clonotype. The chain couples TRBV7-6 to TRBJ2-1, with D hard to call. This CDR3 is 14 amino acids long. The germline V gene encodes CDR1 SGHVS and CDR2 FNYEAQ. The V end was cut by 2 bases, the J end by 6 bases, with 11 bases between. The CDR3 sequence: CASSLSLGFNEQFF. CDR3 sequence (DNA): TGTGCCAGCAGCTTATCCCTAGGTTTCAATGAGCAGTTCTTC.

V gene TRBV27 combines with J gene TRBJ2-7, with 9 bases that match TRBD1. CDR1 is MNHEY and CDR2 is SMNVEV in the germline V gene (reference sequence). V lost 6 bases, J lost 4 bases, and 10 bases stayed unmatched. The CDR3 totals 15 residues. The CDR3 bases are TGTGCCAGCAGGCCAACAGGGGGCAAAGGGTACGAGCAGTACGTC. This codes for CASRPTGGKGYEQYV.

The gene calls are TRBV2 and TRBJ1-1; D unresolved. Germline CDR1 reads SNHLY; CDR2 reads FYNNEI. CDR3 size: 11 residues. Trimming pared 10 bases from V and 1 base from J, leaving 7 bases between. The CDR3 loop reads CAIQTNTEAFF. The CDR3 DNA reads as TGTGCCATTCAGACGAACACTGAAGCTTTCTTT.

This clonotype was seen a handful of times. The chain is built from TRBV20-1 and TRBJ2-3, with 7 bases identical to TRBD2. This CDR3 has 17 amino acids. V was pared by 5 bases and J by 4 bases, with 18 bases of the junction left unmatched. Germline CDR1 reads DFQATT; CDR2 reads SNEGSKA (reference sequence). CDR3 in DNA: TGCAGTGCTCCTCTAGGGGAGGGGCCTAAGATGCCAGATACGCAGTATTTT. The encoded protein is CSAPLGEGPKMPDTQYF.

This chain connects TRBV19 to TRBJ1-1, with no clear D. Germline CDR1 LNHDA, CDR2 SQIVND (reference sequence). The CDR3 length is 14 residues. The V and J ends lost 5 bases and 4 bases respectively, with 14 bases between them. The CDR3 loop is CASSWATETTEAFF. The DNA for the CDR3 is TGTGCCAGTAGTTGGGCGACTGAAACCACTGAAGCTTTCTTT.

The chain joins TRBV29-1 to TRBJ1-3; D ambiguous. V shed 6 bases and J shed 0 bases, with 9 bases lying between them. Germline CDR1 is SQVTM and CDR2 is ANQGSEA. The CDR3 spans 13 residues. CDR3 in amino acids: CSVSASSGNTIYF. The CDR3 DNA reads as TGCAGCGTCTCGGCCAGCTCTGGAAACACCATATATTTT.

The V call is TRBV7-9, the J call TRBJ2-7; D might be TRBD1 (6 bases). The DNA matches TRBJ2-1 better at its end, which makes the J call doubtful. This CDR3 region has 15 residues. Per germline, CDR1 SEHNR and CDR2 FQNEAQ (reference sequence). CDR3 loop: CASSLGGQGSYEQFF. The CDR3 DNA reads TGTGCCAGCAGCTTAGGGGGGCAAGGATCCTACGAGCAGTTCTTC.